Presented here are 31 T cell receptor beta chains from one specimen sequenced in a study of cytomegalovirus exposure and HLA in healthy donors (TCRdb year 2017). The library relied on the immunoSEQ multiplex PCR assay. A mixture of 60 forward primers for TCR Vbeta segments and 13 reverse primers for TCR Jbeta segments was used in the multiplex PCR. Entries here come from immuneACCESS through TCRdb and include only in-frame sequences with V and J called. Some clones fail to appear in such tables; in the studies checked, an unresolved V gene covers under half of the shortfall, and the cause of the remainder is unknown. The sample includes about 93,000 clones, with over 55% observed a single time. The ten most abundant clones make up 5.9% of the sample. Material: PBMCs. The receptors stem from a boy aged 10-17 years in good health and CMV-seropositive.

This clone was detected only once. V and J are TRBV6-5 and TRBJ1-3, with 9 bases that match TRBD1. The CDR3 has 15 residues. CDR1 and CDR2 from the germline V gene are MNHEY and SVGAGI. CDR3 protein: CATSGTGLSGNTIYF. CDR3 nucleotides: TGTGCTACCTCCGGGACAGGGTTGTCTGGAAACACCATATATTTT.

This chain connects TRBV9 to TRBJ2-5; D not certain. This CDR3 has 11 residues. Germline lookup yields CDR1 SGDLS and CDR2 YYNGEE. V lost 4 bases and J 4 bases, leaving 5 bases between the germline ends. The chain's CDR3 is CASSPGETQYF. The DNA of the CDR3 is TGTGCCAGCAGCCCCGGAGAGACCCAGTACTTC.

This clone was detected a few times. V and J are TRBV7-2 and TRBJ2-7; tentative D call: TRBD2 (6 bases). Trimming removed 1 base at V and 4 bases at J, with 14 bases between. The CDR3 covers 15 residues. CDR1 SGHTA and CDR2 FQGNSA come from the germline V gene. CDR3 nucleotide sequence: TGTGCCAGCAGCTTAGTGGCGGGAAGCCTTTACGAGCAGTACTTC. Protein sequence: CASSLVAGSLYEQYF.

Concerning this clone: The junction departs from the called germline gene at one end, perhaps through a read error. The chain links TRBV15 to TRBJ1-5; D is perhaps TRBD1 (5 bases). This CDR3 comprises 17 residues. Germline values: CDR1 LNHNV, CDR2 YYDKDF (reference sequence). The CDR3, as DNA: TGTGCCACCAGCAGAGACAGAATCGGGGGTGGCGATCAGCCCCAGAATTTT. Protein: CATSRDRIGGGDQPQNF.

The rearrangement uses TRBV6-1 and TRBJ2-5; 10 bases are shared with TRBD1. Trimming at V came to 4 bases and at J to 4 bases, leaving 3 bases not matched to a gene. Germline loops: CDR1 MNHNS, CDR2 SASEGT. This CDR3 has 14 amino acids. Here the CDR3 DNA reads TGTGCCAGCAGTGGGTGGGACAGGGGAGAGACCCAGTACTTC. Translation gives CASSGWDRGETQYF.

The rearrangement joins TRBV11-2 to TRBJ2-3; TRBD1 aligns across 10 bases. The CDR3 loop spans 15 amino acids. In germline, CDR1 is SGHAT, CDR2 FQNNGV. V gave up 5 bases and J gave up 6 bases; unmatched junction bases: 8. The CDR3 DNA reads as TGTGCCAGCAGCCTACGCGGACAGGGGGTGGATACGCAGTATTTT. Its translation: CASSLRGQGVDTQYF.

The V gene is TRBV11-2, the J gene TRBJ2-7; the D is unclear. Between the trimmed V and J ends, which lost 1 base and 6 bases, there was a span of 16 bases. Germline loops: CDR1 SGHAT, CDR2 FQNNGV. The CDR3 sequence is 15 residues long. The CDR3 bases are TGTGCCAGCAGCTTAGTAGGTCGGAGCATAGGCGAGCAGTACTTC. It yields the protein CASSLVGRSIGEQYF. The full variable domain, in which reference TRBV11-2 and TRBJ2-7 provide the parts outside the CDR3, is EAGVAQSPRYKIIEKRQSVAFWCNPISGHATLYWYQQILGQGPKLLIQFQNNGVVDDSQLPKDRFSAERLKGVDSTLKIQPAKLEDSAVYLCASSLVGRSIGEQYFGPGTRLTVT.

The V call is TRBV2, the J call TRBJ1-2, with unresolved D. The CDR3 is 11 residues long. V lost 4 bases and J 8 bases, leaving 8 bases between the germline ends. Per germline, CDR1 SNHLY and CDR2 FYNNEI. CDR3 protein: CASSARGGYTF. The CDR3 DNA sequence: TGTGCCAGCAGTGCAAGAGGGGGCTACACCTTC. The variable domain in full, completed from reference TRBV2 and TRBJ1-2, reads EPEVTQTPSHQVTQMGQEVILRCVPISNHLYFYWYRQILGQKVEFLVSFYNNEISEKSEIFDDQFSVERPDGSNFTLKIRSTKLEDSAMYFCASSARGGYTFGSGTRLTVV.

The CDR3 region is CASSQTGVEAFF. DNA of the CDR3: TGTGCCAGCAGCCAGACAGGGGTTGAAGCTTTCTTT. This chain links TRBV28 with TRBJ1-1; TRBD1 matches at 8 bases. Germline CDR1 MDHEN, CDR2 SYDVKM. CDR3 length equals 12 residues. Trimming cost V 6 bases and J 7 bases; bases outside gene matches: 4. The full variable domain, with the rest looked up from reference TRBV28 and TRBJ1-1, is DVKVTQSSRYLVKRTGEKVFLECVQDMDHENMFWYRQDPGLGLRLIYFSYDVKMKEKGDIPEGYSVSREKKERFSLILESASTNQTSMYLCASSQTGVEAFFGQGTRLTVV.

This rearrangement joins TRBV7-9 to TRBJ2-3; 7 nucleotides match TRBD2. CDR1 is SEHNR, CDR2 FQNEAQ, per germline (reference sequence). The CDR3 spans 13 residues. After removal of 6 bases from V and 3 bases from J, the junction contained 3 bases not matched to a gene. For the CDR3, the DNA is TGTGCCAGCAGTGCGGGGGTGACAGATACGCAGTATTTT. Translating gives CASSAGVTDTQYF. Combining the CDR3 with reference TRBV7-9 and TRBJ2-3 gives the whole variable domain DTGVSQNPRHKITKRGQNVTFRCDPISEHNRLYWYRQTLGQGPEFLTYFQNEAQLEKSRLLSDRFSAERPKGSFSTLEIQRTEQGDSAMYLCASSAGVTDTQYFGPGTRLTVL.

This rearrangement joins TRBV9 to TRBJ1-3; no reliable D call. Germline values: CDR1 SGDLS, CDR2 YYNGEE. V was pared by 3 bases and J by 4 bases, with 8 bases between. This CDR3 has 13 amino acids. CDR3 protein: CASSAPGGNTIYF. DNA of the CDR3: TGTGCCAGCAGCGCACCGGGGGGAAACACCATATATTTT.

V usage is TRBV5-4 and J usage is TRBJ2-5; D is perhaps TRBD1 (6 bases). V was shortened by 4 bases and J by 5 bases, with 15 bases between the two germline ends. Germline-derived CDR1 and CDR2 are SGHNT and YYREEE (reference sequence). This CDR3 contains 14 residues. CDR3 protein: CASSLTQQGETQYF. The CDR3 DNA sequence: TGTGCCAGCAGCCTGACACAACAGGGTGAGACCCAGTACTTC.

The sample holds a few counts of this clone. The rearrangement joins TRBV6-5 to TRBJ1-4; TRBD1 matches 7 bases. This CDR3 contains 15 residues. Looked up from germline, CDR1 is MNHEY and CDR2 is SVGAGI. Unmatched junction bases numbered 10, after V lost 4 bases and J lost 8 bases. CDR3 amino acids: CASSSGQTPEEKLFF. The CDR3 region has the DNA TGTGCCAGCAGTTCGGGACAGACGCCTGAGGAAAAACTGTTTTTT.

V and J are TRBV19 and TRBJ2-3; 10 bases are shared with TRBD2. Germline lookup yields CDR1 LNHDA and CDR2 SQIVND (reference sequence). V dropped 3 bases and J dropped 3; count of bases not matched to a gene: 6. CDR3 size: 16 residues. The CDR3 loop reads CASSIVASGSTDTQYF. In DNA, the CDR3 is TGTGCCAGTAGTATCGTGGCTAGCGGGAGTACAGATACGCAGTATTTT.

The V and J genes are TRBV5-4 and TRBJ2-5, with 9 bases that match TRBD2. Losses at the gene ends were 6 bases for V and 2 bases for J; bases not matched to a gene: 11. The V gene's germline CDR1 is SGHNT and CDR2 YYREEE (reference sequence). The CDR3 totals 16 residues. As DNA, the CDR3 is TGTGCCAGCACCCCCGGAGTGACTAGCGGACAAGAGACCCAGTACTTC. As protein: CASTPGVTSGQETQYF. The full variable domain, in which reference TRBV5-4 and TRBJ2-5 provide the parts outside the CDR3, is ETGVTQSPTHLIKTRGQQVTLRCSSQSGHNTVSWYQQALGQGPQFIFQYYREEENGRGNFPPRFSGLQFPNYSSELNVNALELDDSALYLCASTPGVTSGQETQYFGPGTRLLVL.

This chain uses TRBV15 with TRBJ1-5; maybe TRBD1 (5 bases). This CDR3 comprises 14 residues. Trimming shortened V by 2 bases and J by 6 bases, and 11 bases separated the two germline ends. The germline CDR1 and CDR2 sequences are LNHNV and YYDKDF (reference sequence). This CDR3 reads CATSRQSGGQPQHF. The CDR3 region has the DNA TGTGCCACCAGCAGACAAAGCGGGGGTCAGCCCCAGCATTTT.

The genes are TRBV13 and TRBJ2-7, with D maybe TRBD2 (5 bases). The ends were cut back, 4 bases at V and 5 bases at J, with 15 bases in the middle. This CDR3 spans 14 amino acids. Germline CDR1 and CDR2: PRHDT and FYEKMQ (reference sequence). CDR3 loop: CASSSATSFHEQYF. The DNA of the CDR3 is TGTGCCAGCAGCTCTGCAACTAGTTTTCACGAGCAGTACTTC.

V and J are TRBV4-2 and TRBJ2-7; 8 bases agree with TRBD1. The CDR3 extends over 13 amino acids. CDR1 and CDR2 from the germline V gene are LGHNA and YNFKEQ. With V trimmed by 3 bases and J by 5 bases, 3 bases remained unmatched. CDR3: CASSQLTGDEQYF. CDR3 nucleotides: TGTGCCAGCAGCCAGCTGACAGGGGACGAGCAGTACTTC.

This clone was observed a handful of times. The chain joins TRBV7-2 to TRBJ1-5, with D possibly matching TRBD1 (6 bases). The V gene lost 2 bases and the J gene lost 4 bases, with 6 bases spanning the gap. The CDR3 runs to 13 residues. Germline CDR1 is SGHTA and CDR2 is FQGNSA. CDR3 residues: CASSLQGNQPQHF. The CDR3 region has the DNA TGTGCCAGCAGCTTACAGGGGAATCAGCCCCAGCATTTT.

The rearrangement links TRBV6-5 to TRBJ2-5; 8 positions agree with TRBD2. V dropped 4 bases and J dropped 2; count of bases not matched to a gene: 6. The CDR3 runs 15 residues. Germline assignment: CDR1 MNHEY and CDR2 SVGAGI. CDR3 in DNA: TGTGCCAGCAGTTTCTCAGCGGGAGCTCAAGAGACCCAGTACTTC. Translated: CASSFSAGAQETQYF.

The V gene is TRBV27, the J gene TRBJ2-7, with 10 positions matching TRBD2. V dropped 5 bases and J dropped 2; count of bases not matched to a gene: 6. CDR1 and CDR2 (germline): MNHEY, SMNVEV (reference sequence). This CDR3 region has 15 residues. As DNA, the CDR3 is TGTGCCAGCAGTCTCCAGCGGGAGGGCCCCTACGAGCAGTACTTC. The encoded protein is CASSLQREGPYEQYF.

The V call is TRBV29-1, the J call TRBJ2-1, with a weak D call TRBD2 (5 bases). CDR1 is SQVTM and CDR2 is ANQGSEA in the germline V gene. This CDR3 region has 14 residues. V was shortened by 7 bases and J by 0 bases, with 13 bases between the two germline ends. The CDR3 is CSAFSGSSYNEQFF. The DNA of the CDR3 is TGCAGCGCCTTCAGCGGAAGCTCCTACAATGAGCAGTTCTTC.

This clone has just one count. J is TRBJ1-5 and V is TRBV10-2; D remains unclear. Germline V gene sequence: CDR1 WSHSY, CDR2 SAAADI. Trimming took off 0 bases at V and 0 bases at J, with 6 bases between the two ends. The CDR3 length is 15 residues. The CDR3 DNA reads TGCGCCAGCAGTGAGTCTGTCCTTAGCAATCAGCCCCAGCATTTT. Translating it yields CASSESVLSNQPQHF.

The rearrangement links TRBV2 to TRBJ2-2; D may be TRBD2 (5 bases). V lost 4 bases, J lost 6 bases, and 12 bases lay in between. This CDR3 contains 14 residues. The V gene's germline CDR1 is SNHLY and CDR2 FYNNEI. CDR3 region: CASSAERDAGELFF. CDR3 bases: TGTGCCAGCAGTGCGGAGAGGGATGCCGGGGAGCTGTTTTTT.

This clone was seen more than once but under ten times. V gene TRBV6-1 combines with J gene TRBJ2-1; possible D gene TRBD2, 6 bases. V was pared by 2 bases and J by 0 bases, with 17 bases between. Per germline, CDR1 MNHNS and CDR2 SASEGT. The CDR3 contains 18 residues. The CDR3 protein is CASSEWLAPASSYNEQFF. CDR3 nucleotide sequence: TGTGCCAGCAGTGAATGGCTAGCGCCCGCGAGCTCCTACAATGAGCAGTTCTTC.

This sequence joins TRBV13 and TRBJ2-7; no clear D. Germline CDR1 reads PRHDT; CDR2 reads FYEKMQ (reference sequence). The CDR3 is 14 residues long. V dropped 3 bases and J dropped 3 bases, with 12 bases sitting between them. This CDR3 reads CASSFGRVRYEQYF. The CDR3 DNA is TGTGCCAGCAGCTTCGGTCGGGTACGCTACGAGCAGTACTTC.

V and J are TRBV25-1 and TRBJ2-7; weak D call: TRBD1 (6 bases). Germline V gene data show CDR1 as MGHDK and CDR2 as SYGVNS. This CDR3 is built from 15 residues. With 0 bases removed from V and 2 bases from J, the gap between germline ends came to 11 bases. The CDR3: CASSEYRDNPYEQYF. The CDR3 DNA reads as TGTGCCAGCAGTGAATATAGGGACAACCCCTACGAGCAGTACTTC.

This clone was observed a handful of times. The J gene is TRBJ2-7, the V gene TRBV7-9; 7 bases match TRBD1. Unmatched junction bases numbered 3, after V lost 5 bases and J lost 2 bases. The CDR3 has 13 amino acids. The germline V gene encodes CDR1 SEHNR and CDR2 FQNEAQ (reference sequence). This CDR3 is CASSRDSTYEQYF. CDR3 DNA: TGTGCCAGCAGCCGGGACAGCACCTACGAGCAGTACTTC.

The genes are TRBV7-9 and TRBJ2-3; D is perhaps TRBD1 (6 bases). Between the trimmed V and J ends, which lost 2 bases and 4 bases, there was a span of 16 bases. The length of the CDR3 is 16 residues. Germline loops: CDR1 SEHNR, CDR2 FQNEAQ (reference sequence). The CDR3 nucleotides are TGTGCCAGCAGCTTAATTATACAGGGTTCCGCAGATACGCAGTATTTT. It is translated as CASSLIIQGSADTQYF.

The chain is built from TRBV5-1 and TRBJ2-2; 9 positions match TRBD1. CDR1 is SGHRS, CDR2 YFSETQ, per germline. V trimming: 3 bases; J trimming: 6 bases; junction bases outside the gene matches: 6. This CDR3 spans 15 amino acids. CDR3 in amino acids: CASSWGQGEAGELFF. The CDR3 DNA reads TGCGCCAGCAGCTGGGGACAGGGAGAGGCCGGGGAGCTGTTTTTT.

This clone was detected only once. V is TRBV5-1 and J is TRBJ2-7; possible D gene TRBD1, 5 bases. Per germline, CDR1 SGHRS and CDR2 YFSETQ. Trimming left V 5 bases short and J 4 bases short, with 10 bases between. The CDR3 sequence is 12 residues long. The CDR3 here is CASRLSGYEQYF. The CDR3 DNA is TGCGCCAGCAGGTTATCAGGGTACGAGCAGTACTTC.